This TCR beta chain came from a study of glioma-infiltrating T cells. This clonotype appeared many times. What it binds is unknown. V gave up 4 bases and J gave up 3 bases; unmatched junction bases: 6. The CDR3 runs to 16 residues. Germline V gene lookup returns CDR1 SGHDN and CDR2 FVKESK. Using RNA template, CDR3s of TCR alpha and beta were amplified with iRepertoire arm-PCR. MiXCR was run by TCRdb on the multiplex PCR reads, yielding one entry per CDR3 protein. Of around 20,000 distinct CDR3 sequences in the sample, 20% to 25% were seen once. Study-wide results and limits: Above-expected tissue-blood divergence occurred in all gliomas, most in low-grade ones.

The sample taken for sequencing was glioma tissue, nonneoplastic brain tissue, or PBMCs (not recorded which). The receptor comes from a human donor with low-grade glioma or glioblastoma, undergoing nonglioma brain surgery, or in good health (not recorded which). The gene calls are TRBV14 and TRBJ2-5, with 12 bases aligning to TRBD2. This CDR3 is CASSPGLAGRKETQYF. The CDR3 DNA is TGTGCCAGCAGCCCCGGACTAGCGGGACGTAAAGAGACCCAGTACTTC. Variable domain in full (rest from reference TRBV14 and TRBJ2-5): EAGVTQFPSHSVIEKGQTVTLRCDPISGHDNLYWYRRVMGKEIKFLLHFVKESKQDESGMPNNRFLAERTGGTYSTLKVQPAELEDSGVYFCASSPGLAGRKETQYFGPGTRLLVL.